This TCR beta chain was sequenced during a study of blood T cell repertoires in COVID-19. As for the study in general: In each case, the material was cDNA or gDNA derived from T cells, B-cell-depleted T cells, or PBMCs.

This clone has only one observation. TCRdb's copy holds only in-frame clones and misses some; the assay was immunoSEQ multiplex PCR. Among over 60,000 clones listed, about four fifths were seen once. This CDR3 comprises 14 residues. Trimming removed 0 bases from V and 5 bases from J, with 7 bases in between. Per the germline V gene, CDR1 is SEHNR and CDR2 is FQNEAQ (reference sequence). This TCR was sampled from a human donor in a cohort sampled during active COVID-19. Sequencing was carried out using peripheral blood. The chain has TRBV7-9 and TRBJ1-4; D remains unclear. The CDR3 sequence: CASSLASVNEKLFF. As DNA, the CDR3 is TGTGCCAGCAGCTTAGCGAGTGTGAATGAAAAACTGTTTTTT.